One and the same sample provided the 29 T cell receptor beta chains below, sequenced in a study of CD8 T cell repertoires and HIV-1 epitope variants. These receptors are not linked to any known antigen. Method: immunoSEQ multiplex PCR; TCRdb's copy keeps in-frame clones and lacks some. The sample has about 6,000 clones, just over 65% seen once. The material sequenced was cultured CD8+ T cells derived from PBMCs. Source of these receptors: a male donor with HIV.

This clone has more than one count but fewer than ten. CDR3 sequence (DNA): TGTGCCAGCAGTTTATCTTGGGTGGGCTATGGCTACACCTTC. This gives the protein CASSLSWVGYGYTF. V is TRBV28 and J is TRBJ1-2, with no clear D. There are 14 residues in the CDR3. Per germline, CDR1 MDHEN and CDR2 SYDVKM. V was clipped by 1 base and J by 4 bases, with 10 bases between them.

With regard to this clone: Other DNA sequences in this specimen translate into the identical CDR3. The chain employs TRBV28 and TRBJ2-1; D perhaps matches TRBD2 (6 bases). V was shortened by 2 bases and J by 9 bases, with 8 bases between the two germline ends. This CDR3 is built from 12 residues. CDR1 MDHEN and CDR2 SYDVKM come from the germline V gene. The CDR3 DNA follows: TGTGCCAGCAGTTTACAGGGAGGTGAGCAGTTCTTC. Protein product: CASSLQGGEQFF.

This clone is classed as hyperexpanded. The chain joins TRBV28 to TRBJ1-2; unclear D gene. CDR3 length equals 16 residues. V lost 8 bases and J 1 base, leaving 20 bases between the germline ends. Germline V CDR1 and CDR2: MDHEN, SYDVKM. CDR3 nucleotides: TGTGCCAGCGGCTTATATCCCTTGGACCTTAACTATGGCTACACCTTC. Protein product: CASGLYPLDLNYGYTF.

The gene calls are TRBV6-5 and TRBJ2-5, with 9 bases fitting TRBD1. The CDR3 has 14 amino acids. V lost 2 bases and J lost 5; bases outside the gene matches: 3. Germline V gene lookup returns CDR1 MNHEY and CDR2 SVGAGI. CDR3 bases: TGTGCCAGCAGTTACGTGGGACAGGGTGAGACCCAGTACTTC. Its protein product is CASSYVGQGETQYF.

The rearrangement uses TRBV7-8 and TRBJ2-6; 8 bases align to TRBD1. The CDR3 spans 19 residues. The germline V gene has CDR1 SGHVS and CDR2 FQNEAQ. After removal of 3 bases from V and 2 bases from J, the junction contained 12 bases not matched to a gene. Here the CDR3 reads CASSFYGQGGNAGANVLTF. CDR3 bases: TGTGCCAGCAGCTTCTACGGACAGGGAGGAAACGCTGGGGCCAACGTCCTGACTTTC.

This clone was seen more than once but under ten times. The gene calls are TRBV4-1 and TRBJ2-3; 11 bases are a match to TRBD1. The V segment lost 0 bases and the J segment 2 bases; nucleotides outside the gene matches: 4. Germline V CDR1 and CDR2: MGHRA, YSYEKL. The length of the CDR3 is 17 residues. The chain's CDR3 is CASSQEGDRGYTDTQYF. The CDR3 DNA follows: TGCGCCAGCAGCCAAGAGGGGGACAGGGGGTACACAGATACGCAGTATTTT.

This chain connects TRBV28 to TRBJ1-4; TRBD1 aligns across 9 bases. V was pared by 1 base and J by 8 bases, with 8 bases of the junction left unmatched. This CDR3 has 16 amino acids. The germline V gene has CDR1 MDHEN and CDR2 SYDVKM. CDR3 residues: CASSLSATGGREKLFF. CDR3 nucleotide sequence: TGTGCCAGCAGTTTATCTGCGACAGGGGGAAGAGAAAAACTGTTTTTT.

A note on this clone: A junction boundary mismatches the germline segment, possibly from a read error. The rearrangement uses TRBV7-2 and TRBJ2-7, with D possibly being TRBD2 (6 bases). The V gene's germline CDR1 is SGHTA and CDR2 FQGNSA. The length of the CDR3 is 19 residues. In DNA form, the CDR3 reads TGCGCCAGCAGCCAAGAGCCGGGAGCGGGCGCCCTGAGCTCCTACGAGCAGTACTTC. Translation: CASSQEPGAGALSSYEQYF.

The chain couples TRBV19 to TRBJ1-4; TRBD1 aligns across 7 bases. The trim removed 6 bases at V and 5 bases at J, leaving 6 bases unmatched. This CDR3 contains 14 residues. Per germline, CDR1 LNHDA and CDR2 SQIVND (reference sequence). In nucleotides, the CDR3 is TGTGCCAGTAGACCGACAGGGCTGAATGAAAAACTGTTTTTT. As protein: CASRPTGLNEKLFF.

The chain links TRBV28 to TRBJ2-1; TRBD2 agrees at 7 bases. V was pared by 5 bases and J by 5 bases, with 12 bases of the junction left unmatched. Germline CDR1 reads MDHEN; CDR2 reads SYDVKM. CDR3 length: 16 residues. The CDR3: CASSDVGGSKDNEQFF. The DNA of the CDR3 is TGTGCCAGCAGTGATGTTGGCGGGAGTAAAGACAATGAGCAGTTCTTC.

V usage is TRBV4-3 and J usage is TRBJ2-7; TRBD1 agrees at 10 bases. J gave up 1 base and V 5 bases, and 8 bases lay outside the gene matches. In germline, CDR1 is LGHNA, CDR2 YSLEER. The CDR3 runs to 16 residues. For the CDR3, the DNA is TGCGCCAGCAGCTTCTCCGGGACAGGGGAGTCCTACGAGCAGTACTTC. Its protein is CASSFSGTGESYEQYF.

This clone is categorized as large. The rearrangement joins TRBV4-1 to TRBJ2-7; TRBD2 matches 8 bases. Trimming cost V 1 base and J 5 bases; bases outside gene matches: 1. Germline V lookup: CDR1 MGHRA, CDR2 YSYEKL. The CDR3 runs to 13 residues. CDR3 region: CASSQGTSNEQYF. For the CDR3, the DNA is TGCGCCAGCAGCCAAGGGACTAGCAACGAGCAGTACTTC.

The chain is built from TRBV28 and TRBJ2-5; D may be TRBD1 or TRBD2 (6 bases each). The V end was cut by 4 bases, the J end by 2 bases, with 17 bases between. CDR3 length: 16 amino acids. Germline V gene data show CDR1 as MDHEN and CDR2 as SYDVKM. The DNA of the CDR3 is TGTGCCAGCAGTTCCCCCGACGGGGGCTCTCAAGAGACCCAGTACTTC. Residues: CASSSPDGGSQETQYF.

The V and J genes are TRBV28 and TRBJ1-1; no clear D gene. CDR1 is MDHEN, CDR2 SYDVKM, per germline. This CDR3 contains 14 residues. Trimming stripped 6 bases from V and 0 bases from J, with 11 bases between. The CDR3 DNA is TGTGCCAGCAGACCAGCAGGCATGAACACTGAAGCTTTCTTT. Residues: CASRPAGMNTEAFF. The whole variable domain, remainder taken from reference TRBV28 and TRBJ1-1, is DVKVTQSSRYLVKRTGEKVFLECVQDMDHENMFWYRQDPGLGLRLIYFSYDVKMKEKGDIPEGYSVSREKKERFSLILESASTNQTSMYLCASRPAGMNTEAFFGQGTRLTVV.

The genes are TRBV28 and TRBJ1-1; the D gene is possibly TRBD1 (6 bases). Germline loops: CDR1 MDHEN, CDR2 SYDVKM. This CDR3 is built from 18 residues. Trimming stripped 4 bases from V and 4 bases from J, with 25 bases between. CDR3 in amino acids: CASSSVMVGGEKVTEAFF. The CDR3 DNA sequence: TGTGCCAGCAGTTCAGTTATGGTGGGGGGCGAAAAGGTCACTGAAGCTTTCTTT.

This clone was counted a few times. The V and J genes are TRBV21-1 and TRBJ2-7; TRBD2, the table's D call, lacks a check against the DNA. TRBV21-1 constitutes a pseudogene. This CDR3 has 13 residues. The CDR3 is CASSNDSSYEQYF. Written as DNA, the CDR3 is TGTGCCAGCAGCAATGACTCTTCCTACGAGCAGTACTTC.

V gene TRBV2 combines with J gene TRBJ2-6; D is uncertain. V shed 7 bases and J shed 0 bases, with 10 bases lying between them. The CDR3 is made up of 15 amino acids. CDR1 and CDR2 from the germline V gene are SNHLY and FYNNEI. CDR3 sequence: CASTPFDSGANVLTF. The CDR3 region has the DNA TGTGCCAGCACCCCCTTCGACTCTGGGGCCAACGTCCTGACTTTC.

This clone has only one observation. In nucleotides, the CDR3 is TGTGCCAGCAGCTTAGTGGTTAGCGGGATAGGCACAGATACGCAGTATTTT. Its translation is CASSLVVSGIGTDTQYF. This chain connects TRBV11-2 to TRBJ2-3; 8 bases align to TRBD2. V shed 1 base and J 1 base; nucleotides not matched to a gene: 7. Germline V gene data show CDR1 as SGHAT and CDR2 as FQNNGV. The CDR3 has 17 amino acids.

This clone has more than one count but fewer than ten. This rearrangement joins TRBV5-5 to TRBJ2-7, with no clear D. The CDR3 has 13 amino acids. The ends were cut back, 1 base at V and 2 bases at J, with 7 bases in the middle. Germline V lookup: CDR1 SGHKS, CDR2 YYEKEE (reference sequence). Here the CDR3 DNA reads TGTGCCAGCAGCTTGACAGATACCTACGAGCAGTACTTC. Its protein product is CASSLTDTYEQYF.

The gene calls are TRBV10-3 and TRBJ1-1, with TRBD1 as a possible D gene (5 bases). The germline V gene has CDR1 ENHRY and CDR2 SYGVKD. The CDR3 spans 15 residues. The ends were cut back, 2 bases at V and 2 bases at J, with 12 bases in the middle. The CDR3 is CAISEPTTANTEAFF. CDR3 in DNA: TGTGCCATCAGTGAGCCTACGACAGCCAACACTGAAGCTTTCTTT.

This clone has a handful of counts. The chain combines TRBV6-1 with TRBJ2-7; D possibly uses TRBD1 or TRBD2 (6 bases each). The CDR3 sequence is 15 residues long. Trimming cost V 1 base and J 7 bases, with 17 bases left between them. Germline CDR1 reads MNHNS; CDR2 reads SASEGT. CDR3 DNA sequence: TGTGCCAGCAGTGAAGATGGAGGGGGGATGTGGGAGCAGTACTTC. It encodes CASSEDGGGMWEQYF.

The rearrangement uses TRBV5-6 and TRBJ1-1, with D possibly TRBD1 on 5 matching bases. Between the trimmed V and J ends, which lost 2 bases and 0 bases, there was a span of 8 bases. This CDR3 is built from 14 residues. Germline V gene data show CDR1 as SGHDT and CDR2 as YYEEEE. The CDR3 loop is CASSFDRMNTEAFF. The CDR3 region has the DNA TGTGCCAGCAGCTTCGACAGAATGAACACTGAAGCTTTCTTT. The complete variable domain, with remaining parts taken from reference TRBV5-6 and TRBJ1-1, reads DAGVTQSPTHLIKTRGQQVTLRCSPKSGHDTVSWYQQALGQGPQFIFQYYEEEERQRGNFPDRFSGHQFPNYSSELNVNALLLGDSALYLCASSFDRMNTEAFFGQGTRLTVV.

This clone has only a few counts. The V call is TRBV4-1, the J call TRBJ2-1; D uncertain. In germline, CDR1 is MGHRA, CDR2 YSYEKL. The V end was cut by 2 bases, the J end by 4 bases, with 0 bases between. The CDR3 spans 11 residues. The CDR3 bases are TGCGCCAGCAGCCAATACAATGAGCAGTTCTTC. Amino acids: CASSQYNEQFF.

This clone was counted a single time. This chain joins TRBV7-6 and TRBJ2-1; D call uncertain. There are 15 residues in the CDR3. The germline gives CDR1 SGHVS, CDR2 FNYEAQ. V lost 5 bases, J lost 0 bases, and 11 bases lay in between. Here the CDR3 reads CASSLAEGSYNEQFF. CDR3 DNA: TGTGCCAGCAGCCTTGCGGAAGGCTCCTACAATGAGCAGTTCTTC.

This chain uses TRBV6-5 with TRBJ2-5; perhaps TRBD1 as D (6 bases). Trimming removed 4 bases from V and 10 bases from J, with 13 bases in between. The CDR3 consists of 12 residues. Germline V gene data show CDR1 as MNHEY and CDR2 as SVGAGI. The CDR3 is CASSFGGADQYF. Here the CDR3 DNA reads TGTGCCAGCAGTTTTGGGGGCGCCGACCAGTACTTC.

The chain joins TRBV5-4 to TRBJ1-2; D may be TRBD1 (5 bases). Trimming cost V 0 bases and J 8 bases, with 14 bases left between them. The V gene's germline CDR1 is SGHNT and CDR2 YYREEE (reference sequence). The CDR3 consists of 14 residues. The CDR3, as DNA: TGTGCCAGCAGCTTGGCCACAGGACTCGGAGGCTACACCTTC. It translates to CASSLATGLGGYTF. Full variable domain (remainder filled in from reference TRBV5-4 and TRBJ1-2): ETGVTQSPTHLIKTRGQQVTLRCSSQSGHNTVSWYQQALGQGPQFIFQYYREEENGRGNFPPRFSGLQFPNYSSELNVNALELDDSALYLCASSLATGLGGYTFGSGTRLTVV.

Only one count was recorded for this clone. The rearrangement joins TRBV7-9 to TRBJ2-1; D assignment may be TRBD1 or TRBD2 (6 bases each). The CDR3 covers 14 residues. Germline V gene sequence: CDR1 SEHNR, CDR2 FQNEAQ (reference sequence). V shed 1 base and J shed 8 bases, with 12 bases lying between them. The CDR3 region is CASSLVGASDEQFF. CDR3 DNA sequence: TGTGCCAGCAGCTTAGTGGGGGCTAGCGATGAGCAGTTCTTC.

This clone showed up just a few times. The chain joins TRBV5-4 to TRBJ1-5; D call uncertain. There are 15 residues in the CDR3. The germline V gene encodes CDR1 SGHNT and CDR2 YYREEE (reference sequence). Trimming took 1 base from V and 5 from J, leaving 13 bases between them. CDR3 in DNA: TGTGCCAGCAGCTTGTGGGCGGAGGAGGATCAGCCCCAGCATTTT. Residues: CASSLWAEEDQPQHF.

V and J are TRBV28 and TRBJ1-5; D remains unclear. The CDR3 totals 12 residues. Trimming took off 10 bases at V and 3 bases at J, with 10 bases between the two ends. The germline V gene has CDR1 MDHEN and CDR2 SYDVKM. The DNA of the CDR3 is TGTGCCACCCAGGCTAACAATCAGCCCCAGCATTTT. The encoded protein is CATQANNQPQHF.